A selection of T cell receptor beta chains follows, all from one sample in a study of cytomegalovirus exposure and HLA in healthy donors. Profiled with immunoSEQ multiplex PCR; TCRdb holds only in-frame clones, not every one. The repertoire has 120,000 to 150,000 clones, 80% to 90% of them found once; the top ten carry roughly 3%. Sequencing was performed on PBMCs. All receptors derive from a man aged 18 to 35 in good health and CMV-seronegative. CDR3s include the opening cysteine and the closing phenylalanine or tryptophan. The order of the fields is V gene, CDR3 protein.

TRBV19	CASSDLGSYGYTF
TRBV5-6	CASSAGTRGTDTQYF
TRBV9	CASSPHVVGGAGVTEAFF
TRBV4-3	CASSQDLGEAYNEQFF
TRBV27	CASSLQGSTDTQYF
TRBV7-9	CASSLSTGHWETQYF
TRBV4-3	CASSQEGQYNEKLFF
TRBV18	CASSPVRSSSYNEQFF
TRBV12-5	CASAPPDTASYEQYF
TRBV14	CASSRGWRSGPFQETQYF
TRBV7-9	CASTETGDEQYF
TRBV2	CASRETGGQETQYF
TRBV19	CASSPSLGDPYEQYF
TRBV27	CASGPGGPGTNEKLFF
TRBV9	CASSGGRGRNEQFF
TRBV6-5	CASSLFTSTDTQYF